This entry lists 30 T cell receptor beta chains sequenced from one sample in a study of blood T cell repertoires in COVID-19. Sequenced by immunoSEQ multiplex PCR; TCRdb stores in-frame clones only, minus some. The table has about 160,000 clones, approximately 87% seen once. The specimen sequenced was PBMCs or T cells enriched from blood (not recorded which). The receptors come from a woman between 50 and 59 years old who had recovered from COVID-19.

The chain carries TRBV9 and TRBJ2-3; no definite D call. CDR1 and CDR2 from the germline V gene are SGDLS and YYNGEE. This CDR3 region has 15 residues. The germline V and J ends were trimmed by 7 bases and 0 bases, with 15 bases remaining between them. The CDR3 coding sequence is TGTGCCAGCGGCTCCGAATCGCCCAGCACAGATACGCAGTATTTT. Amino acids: CASGSESPSTDTQYF. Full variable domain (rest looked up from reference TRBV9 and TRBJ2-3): DSGVTQTPKHLITATGQRVTLRCSPRSGDLSVYWYQQSLDQGLQFLIQYYNGEERAKGNILERFSAQQFPDLHSELNLSSLELGDSALYFCASGSESPSTDTQYFGPGTRLTVL.

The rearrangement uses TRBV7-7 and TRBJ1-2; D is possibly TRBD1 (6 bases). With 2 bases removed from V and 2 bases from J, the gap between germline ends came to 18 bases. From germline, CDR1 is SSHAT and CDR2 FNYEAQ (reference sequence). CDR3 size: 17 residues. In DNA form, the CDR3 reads TGTGCCAGCAGCTTAAAGGGGGACCCCAGATTAAACTATGGCTACACCTTC. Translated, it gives CASSLKGDPRLNYGYTF.

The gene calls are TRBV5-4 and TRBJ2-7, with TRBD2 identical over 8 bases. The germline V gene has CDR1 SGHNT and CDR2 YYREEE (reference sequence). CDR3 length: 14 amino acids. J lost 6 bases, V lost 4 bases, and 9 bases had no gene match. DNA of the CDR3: TGTGCCAGCAGCCACCGGGGGGGGTCACTCGAGCAGTACTTC. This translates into CASSHRGGSLEQYF.

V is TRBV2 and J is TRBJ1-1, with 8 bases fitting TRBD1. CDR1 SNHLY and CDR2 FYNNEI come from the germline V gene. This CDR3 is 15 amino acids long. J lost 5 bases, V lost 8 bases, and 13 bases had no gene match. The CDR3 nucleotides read TGTGCCAGCCGTGGACAGGGTGTAGTAGGGACTGAAGCTTTCTTT. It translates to CASRGQGVVGTEAFF.

CDR3 sequence: CATRTSGGIYGYTF. The CDR3, as DNA: TGTGCCACCAGGACAAGTGGAGGGATCTATGGCTACACCTTC. V gene TRBV5-6 combines with J gene TRBJ1-2, with D possibly matching TRBD1 (5 bases). The germline CDR1 and CDR2 sequences are SGHDT and YYEEEE. This CDR3 region has 14 residues. Trimming removed 9 bases at V and 4 bases at J, with 19 bases between. Together with reference TRBV5-6 and TRBJ1-2, the CDR3 gives the full variable domain: DAGVTQSPTHLIKTRGQQVTLRCSPKSGHDTVSWYQQALGQGPQFIFQYYEEEERQRGNFPDRFSGHQFPNYSSELNVNALLLGDSALYLCATRTSGGIYGYTFGSGTRLTVV.

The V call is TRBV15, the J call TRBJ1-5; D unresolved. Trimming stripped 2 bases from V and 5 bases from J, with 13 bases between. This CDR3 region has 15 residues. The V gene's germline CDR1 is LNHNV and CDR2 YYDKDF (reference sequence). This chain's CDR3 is CATSRTGESDQPQHF. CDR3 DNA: TGTGCCACCAGCAGAACCGGGGAATCAGATCAGCCCCAGCATTTT.

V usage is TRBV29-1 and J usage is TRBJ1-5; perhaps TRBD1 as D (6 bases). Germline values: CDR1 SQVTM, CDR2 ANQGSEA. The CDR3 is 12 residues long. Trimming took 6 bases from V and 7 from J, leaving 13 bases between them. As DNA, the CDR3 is TGCAGCGTATACAGGGACCGACAGCCCCAGCATTTT. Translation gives CSVYRDRQPQHF.

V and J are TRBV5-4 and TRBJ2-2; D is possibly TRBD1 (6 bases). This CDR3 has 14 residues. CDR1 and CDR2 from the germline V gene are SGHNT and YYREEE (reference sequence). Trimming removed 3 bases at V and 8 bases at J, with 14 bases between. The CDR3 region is CASSSPGATGELFF. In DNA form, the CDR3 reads TGTGCCAGCAGCTCCCCAGGGGCAACGGGGGAGCTGTTTTTT.

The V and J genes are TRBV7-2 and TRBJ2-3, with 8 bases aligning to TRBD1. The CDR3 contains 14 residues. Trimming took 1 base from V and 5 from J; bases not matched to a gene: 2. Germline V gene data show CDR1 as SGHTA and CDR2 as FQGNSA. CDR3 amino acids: CASSLGTGRDTQYF. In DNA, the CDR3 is TGTGCCAGCAGCTTAGGGACAGGGAGAGATACGCAGTATTTT.

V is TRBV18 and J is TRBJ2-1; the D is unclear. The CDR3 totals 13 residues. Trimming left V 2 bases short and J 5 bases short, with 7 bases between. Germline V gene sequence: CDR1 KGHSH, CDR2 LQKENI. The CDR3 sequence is CASSPRSNNEQFF. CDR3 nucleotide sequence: TGTGCCAGCTCACCAAGGAGCAACAATGAGCAGTTCTTC. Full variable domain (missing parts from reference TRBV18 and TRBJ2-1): NAGVMQNPRHLVRRRGQEARLRCSPMKGHSHVYWYRQLPEEGLKFMVYLQKENIIDESGMPKERFSAEFPKEGPSILRIQQVVRGDSAAYFCASSPRSNNEQFFGPGTRLTVL.

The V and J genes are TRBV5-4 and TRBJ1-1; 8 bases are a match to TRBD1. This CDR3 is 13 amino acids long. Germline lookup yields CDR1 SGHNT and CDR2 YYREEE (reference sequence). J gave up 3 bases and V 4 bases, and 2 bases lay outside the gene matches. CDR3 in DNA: TGTGCCAGCAGCGGACAGGGTTACACTGAAGCTTTCTTT. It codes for CASSGQGYTEAFF.

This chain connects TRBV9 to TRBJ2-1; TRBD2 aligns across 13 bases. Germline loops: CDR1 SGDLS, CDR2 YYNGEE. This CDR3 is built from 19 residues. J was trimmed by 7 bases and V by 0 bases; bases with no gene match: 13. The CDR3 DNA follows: TGTGCCAGCAGCGTAGTACTAGCGGGGGGGCCGAACCTAGGTAATGAGCAGTTCTTC. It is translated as CASSVVLAGGPNLGNEQFF.

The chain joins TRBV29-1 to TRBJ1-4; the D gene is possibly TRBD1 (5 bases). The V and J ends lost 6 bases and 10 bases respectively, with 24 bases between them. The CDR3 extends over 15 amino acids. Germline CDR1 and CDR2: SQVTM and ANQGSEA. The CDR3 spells CSVDADIGHPGKLFF. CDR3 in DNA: TGCAGCGTGGACGCGGACATCGGTCACCCTGGAAAACTGTTTTTT.

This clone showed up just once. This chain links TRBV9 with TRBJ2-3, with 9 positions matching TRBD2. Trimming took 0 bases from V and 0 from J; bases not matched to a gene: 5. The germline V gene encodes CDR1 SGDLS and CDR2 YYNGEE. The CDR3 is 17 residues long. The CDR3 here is CASSVEDSGGSTDTQYF. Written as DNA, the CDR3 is TGTGCCAGCAGCGTAGAGGATAGCGGGGGCAGCACAGATACGCAGTATTTT.

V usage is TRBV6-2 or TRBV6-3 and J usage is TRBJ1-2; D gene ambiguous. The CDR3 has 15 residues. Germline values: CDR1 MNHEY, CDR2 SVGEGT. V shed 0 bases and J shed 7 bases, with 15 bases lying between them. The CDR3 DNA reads TGTGCCAGCAGTTACTCGAATGGGGAGGAAAGTGGCTACACCTTC. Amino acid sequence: CASSYSNGEESGYTF.

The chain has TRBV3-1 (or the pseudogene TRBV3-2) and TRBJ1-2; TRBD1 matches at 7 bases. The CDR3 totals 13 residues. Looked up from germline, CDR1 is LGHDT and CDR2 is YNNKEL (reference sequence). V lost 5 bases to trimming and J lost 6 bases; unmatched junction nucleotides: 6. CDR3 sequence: CASSDRDGNGYTF. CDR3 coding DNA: TGTGCCAGCAGCGACAGGGATGGCAATGGCTACACCTTC.

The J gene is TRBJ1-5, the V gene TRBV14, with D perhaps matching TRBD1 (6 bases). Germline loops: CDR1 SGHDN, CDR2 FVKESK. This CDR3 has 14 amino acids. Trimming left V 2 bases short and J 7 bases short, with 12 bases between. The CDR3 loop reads CASSQSTGNQPQHF. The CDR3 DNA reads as TGTGCCAGCAGCCAATCCACAGGGAACCAGCCCCAGCATTTT.

The CDR3 nucleotides are TGCGCCAGCAGCCACGACGGGACAGGGGGCTCTGGCTACACCTTC. Its protein is CASSHDGTGGSGYTF. V usage is TRBV4-3 and J usage is TRBJ1-2; TRBD1 agrees at 12 bases. This CDR3 region has 15 residues. Germline lookup yields CDR1 LGHNA and CDR2 YSLEER. Trimming at V came to 3 bases and at J to 7 bases, leaving 6 bases not matched to a gene.

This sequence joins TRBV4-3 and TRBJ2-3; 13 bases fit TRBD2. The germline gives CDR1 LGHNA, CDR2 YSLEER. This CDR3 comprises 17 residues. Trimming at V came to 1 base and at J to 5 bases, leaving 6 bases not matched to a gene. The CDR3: CASSQGLAGGLGDTQYF. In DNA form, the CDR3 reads TGCGCCAGCAGCCAAGGACTAGCGGGGGGTCTAGGAGATACGCAGTATTTT.

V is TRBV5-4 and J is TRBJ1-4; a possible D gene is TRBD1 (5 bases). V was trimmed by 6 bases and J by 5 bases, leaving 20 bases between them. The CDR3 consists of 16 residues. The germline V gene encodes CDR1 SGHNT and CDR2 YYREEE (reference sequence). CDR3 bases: TGTGCCAGCAACCCCGGGCAGGGAGGGTTGAATGAAAAACTGTTTTTT. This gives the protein CASNPGQGGLNEKLFF.

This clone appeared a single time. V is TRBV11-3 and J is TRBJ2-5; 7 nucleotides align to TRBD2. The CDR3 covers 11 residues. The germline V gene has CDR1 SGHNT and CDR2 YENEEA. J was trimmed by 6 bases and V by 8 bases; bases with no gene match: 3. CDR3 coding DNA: TGTGCCAGCTCGGGGGGAAAGACCCAGTACTTC. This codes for CASSGGKTQYF.

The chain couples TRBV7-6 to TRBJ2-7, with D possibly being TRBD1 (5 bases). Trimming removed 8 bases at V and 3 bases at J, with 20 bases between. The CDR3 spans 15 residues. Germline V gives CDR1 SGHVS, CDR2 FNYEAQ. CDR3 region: CASAIDQGRSYEQYF. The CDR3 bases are TGTGCCAGCGCCATAGACCAGGGAAGGAGCTACGAGCAGTACTTC.

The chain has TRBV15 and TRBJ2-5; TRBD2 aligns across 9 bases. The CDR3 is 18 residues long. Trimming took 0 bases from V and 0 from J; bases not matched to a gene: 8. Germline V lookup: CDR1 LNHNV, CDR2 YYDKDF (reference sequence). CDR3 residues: CATSRDLRSGGYQETQYF. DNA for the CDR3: TGTGCCACCAGCAGAGATCTGAGAAGCGGGGGGTACCAAGAGACCCAGTACTTC. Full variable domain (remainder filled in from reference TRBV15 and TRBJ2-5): DAMVIQNPRYQVTQFGKPVTLSCSQTLNHNVMYWYQQKSSQAPKLLFHYYDKDFNNEADTPDNFQSRRPNTSFCFLDIRSPGLGDTAMYLCATSRDLRSGGYQETQYFGPGTRLLVL.

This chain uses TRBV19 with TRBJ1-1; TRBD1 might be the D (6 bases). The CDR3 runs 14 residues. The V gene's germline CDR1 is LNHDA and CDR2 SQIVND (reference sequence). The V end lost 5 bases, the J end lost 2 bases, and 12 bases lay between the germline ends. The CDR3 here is CASSFQGQNTEAFF. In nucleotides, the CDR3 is TGTGCCAGTAGTTTCCAGGGGCAAAACACTGAAGCTTTCTTT.

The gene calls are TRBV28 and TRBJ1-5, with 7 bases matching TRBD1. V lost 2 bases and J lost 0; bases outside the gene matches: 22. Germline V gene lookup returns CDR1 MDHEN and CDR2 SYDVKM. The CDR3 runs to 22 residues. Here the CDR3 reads CASSLMGVGVSGTDHSNQPQHF. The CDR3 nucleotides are TGTGCCAGCAGTTTAATGGGGGTTGGAGTGTCCGGGACAGATCATAGCAATCAGCCCCAGCATTTT.

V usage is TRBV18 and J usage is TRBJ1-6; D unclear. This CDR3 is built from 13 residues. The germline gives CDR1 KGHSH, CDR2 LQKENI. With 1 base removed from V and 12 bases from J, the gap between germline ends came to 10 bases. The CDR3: CASSPQYGEPLHF. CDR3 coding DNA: TGTGCCAGCTCACCACAATACGGGGAACCCCTCCACTTT.

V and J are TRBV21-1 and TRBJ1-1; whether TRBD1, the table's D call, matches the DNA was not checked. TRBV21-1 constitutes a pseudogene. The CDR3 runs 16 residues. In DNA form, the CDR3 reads TGTGCCAGCAGCAAAGCGCTCGGTAGGGGCGGCACTGAAGCTTTCTTT. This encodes CASSKALGRGGTEAFF.

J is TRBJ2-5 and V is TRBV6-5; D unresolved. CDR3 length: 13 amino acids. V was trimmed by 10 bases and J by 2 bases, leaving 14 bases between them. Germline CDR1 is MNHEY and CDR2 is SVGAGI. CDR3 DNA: TGTGCCACCCAAAATCAGGTACAAGAGACCCAGTACTTC. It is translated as CATQNQVQETQYF.

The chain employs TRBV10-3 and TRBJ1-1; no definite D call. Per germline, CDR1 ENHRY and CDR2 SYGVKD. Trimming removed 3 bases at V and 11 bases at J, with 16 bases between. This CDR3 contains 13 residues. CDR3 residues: CAISESSFEAAFF. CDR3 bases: TGTGCCATCAGTGAATCGAGCTTCGAAGCGGCTTTCTTT.

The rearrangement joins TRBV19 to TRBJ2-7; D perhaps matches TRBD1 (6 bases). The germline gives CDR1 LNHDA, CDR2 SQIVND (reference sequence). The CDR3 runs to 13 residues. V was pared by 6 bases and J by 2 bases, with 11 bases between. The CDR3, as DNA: TGTGCCAGTAGGGCAGGGGCGACCTACGAGCAGTACTTC. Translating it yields CASRAGATYEQYF.